This T cell receptor (beta chain) was found in a study of blood T cell repertoires in COVID-19 (dated by TCRdb to about 2020). Describing the broader study: Collaborator samples came from the United States, Italy and Spain and covered acute and convalescent phases of COVID-19. Nearly every sample came with metadata listing a de-identified subject ID, COVID-19 status, age in years and sex. The prospective study material was composed of cDNA or gDNA derived from T cells, B-cell-depleted T cells, or PBMCs. Samples came from the ongoing ImmuneRACE study (first 160 participants) plus 1,254 subjects from 6 global collaborators. A freely available public database, intended as a resource for researchers studying the immune response to SARS-CoV-2, is where the repertoires were released. Where HLA class I and class II types were available, the types were taken from metadata supplied by the sample provider, not from assay-based typing. The dataset comprised deeply sampled blood TCRbeta repertoires from subjects exposed to, actively infected with, or recovered from COVID-19.

The CDR3 holds 14 amino acids from the cysteine to the phenylalanine. The kept DNA is CDR3 alone, 42 bases in frame from the first base. V sheds 5 bases and J sheds 4 bases, leaving 11 bases between their ends. The germline V gene specifies MNHEY as CDR1 and SVGAGI as CDR2. Participants in the prospective study were aged roughly 18 to 89 years, lived in over 20 United States geographic areas, and enrolled through a virtual design. To assign participants to cohorts, the prospective study relied on clinical history that participants themselves reported in a screening survey and a study questionnaire. Recovered participants in ImmuneRACE Cohort 3 were defined by two consecutive negative NP/OP PCR tests, clearance by a healthcare professional, or resolution of symptoms. Mobile phlebotomists in the prospective study collected whole blood, serum and a nasopharyngeal or oropharyngeal swab from every participant. Over a roughly 2-month period, participants in the prospective study had the option of providing additional blood draws and questionnaires. Prospective study blood samples were shipped either frozen or at room temperature before DNA extraction.

Study-level results and caveats: The quantity of clinical and demographic metadata differed by source and by participant and was supplied without curation.

This clone turned up a few times. There is no known antigen for this receptor. Base qualities are missing; no much larger clone stands one base away. TCRbeta CDR3 regions were amplified from genomic DNA using the immunoSEQ Assay, a bias-controlled multiplex PCR. Per the original workflow: Nucleated cell counts per sample were estimated from amplification of reference gene primers within the assay. To quantify the absolute abundance of each unique TCRbeta CDR3 rearrangement, sequence reads were collapsed and filtered. For each sample, productive Simpson clonality was calculated by taking the square root of Simpson's diversity index across productive rearrangements. TCRdb limited this immuneACCESS table to in-frame rearrangements with V and J called. A share of clones is missing; checked studies link under half to unresolved V genes, and the rest is unexplained. That table gives V, J and clone size, and the DNA gave D and trimming. A total of 150,000 to 200,000 clones appear in this sample, approximately 80% of them only once. The ten largest clones take up over 10% of the sample.

This clonotype was obtained from a woman in her sixties who had recovered from COVID-19. The V gene is TRBV6-5 and the J gene is TRBJ1-4; the D gene identity is not certain. Sequenced material: PBMCs or T cells enriched from blood (not recorded which). The bases read TGTGCCAGCAGTCATGACTACCGTAATGAAAAACTGTTTTTT. This codes for CASSHDYRNEKLFF.